Below are 22 T cell receptor beta chains sequenced from a single sample in a study of T cell responses to AZD1222 COVID-19 vaccine. Using immunoSEQ multiplex PCR, the repertoire was profiled, and TCRdb retains in-frame clones only, with some absent. Of roughly 130,000 clones listed, over 75% are singletons. The sample consisted of peripheral blood, taken on day 0 of AZD1222 vaccination. These receptor sequences come from an adult in good health.

The CDR3 sequence is CSASASRGRTDTQYF. CDR3 coding DNA: TGCAGTGCTAGTGCATCCAGGGGGCGCACAGATACGCAGTATTTT. This chain links TRBV20-1 with TRBJ2-3; 8 positions agree with TRBD1. The CDR3 loop spans 15 amino acids. Trimming at V came to 3 bases and at J to 1 base, leaving 6 bases not matched to a gene. Germline V gives CDR1 DFQATT, CDR2 SNEGSKA (reference sequence).

This clone appeared a single time. The chain employs TRBV5-6 and TRBJ2-1; TRBD2 aligns across 13 bases. This CDR3 contains 16 residues. The germline V gene has CDR1 SGHDT and CDR2 YYEEEE. The junction had 6 bases not matched to a gene; V was cut back by 4 bases and J by 5 bases. The CDR3 DNA follows: TGTGCCAGCAGCGCACTAGCGGGGGGGCCGAACAATGAGCAGTTCTTC. It yields the protein CASSALAGGPNNEQFF. Together with reference TRBV5-6 and TRBJ2-1, the CDR3 gives the full variable domain: DAGVTQSPTHLIKTRGQQVTLRCSPKSGHDTVSWYQQALGQGPQFIFQYYEEEERQRGNFPDRFSGHQFPNYSSELNVNALLLGDSALYLCASSALAGGPNNEQFFGPGTRLTVL.

The chain has TRBV19 and TRBJ2-5; 10 bases are shared with TRBD1. This CDR3 region has 15 residues. Germline CDR1 and CDR2: LNHDA and SQIVND (reference sequence). J gave up 4 bases and V 5 bases, and 7 bases lay outside the gene matches. Here the CDR3 reads CASSWGGDRGETQYF. CDR3 nucleotides: TGTGCCAGTAGTTGGGGTGGGGACAGGGGAGAGACCCAGTACTTC.

The chain carries TRBV29-1 and TRBJ2-1, with 7 bases that match TRBD1. The CDR3 spans 14 residues. V trimming: 4 bases; J trimming: 4 bases; junction bases outside the gene matches: 7. CDR1 and CDR2 (germline): SQVTM, ANQGSEA. The CDR3 DNA reads as TGCAGCGTTGCAACAGGGGCCTTTTACAATGAGCAGTTCTTC. The encoded protein is CSVATGAFYNEQFF.

The chain combines TRBV19 with TRBJ1-1; D is ambiguous. The CDR3 has 14 residues. Germline-derived CDR1 and CDR2 are LNHDA and SQIVND (reference sequence). Trimming stripped 10 bases from V and 1 base from J, with 16 bases between. The CDR3 DNA reads as TGTGCCACCCAAGTCGGCCTTAGGAACACTGAAGCTTTCTTT. Its protein product is CATQVGLRNTEAFF.

This sequence joins TRBV6-1 and TRBJ1-4, with no clear D. This CDR3 is 15 amino acids long. Trimming cost V 0 bases and J 4 bases, with 9 bases left between them. From germline, CDR1 is MNHNS and CDR2 SASEGT. CDR3 DNA: TGTGCCAGCAGTGAAGCGGGGAGAAGTAATGAAAAACTGTTTTTT. Encoded protein: CASSEAGRSNEKLFF.

The chain has TRBV7-2 and TRBJ2-1, with TRBD2 matching 7 bases. V lost 4 bases to trimming and J lost 14 bases; unmatched junction nucleotides: 14. The CDR3 loop spans 14 amino acids. Per germline, CDR1 SGHTA and CDR2 FQGNSA. The CDR3 nucleotides are TGTGCCAGCAGCTCCGGGACTACATTACAATTGGAGTTCTTC. It is translated as CASSSGTTLQLEFF.

This chain uses TRBV11-1 with TRBJ1-1; TRBD1 agrees at 11 bases. V trimming: 5 bases; J trimming: 12 bases; junction bases outside the gene matches: 11. The CDR3 length is 14 residues. The germline gives CDR1 SGHAT, CDR2 FQDESV (reference sequence). This CDR3 is CASSPAGTGGTTFF. DNA for the CDR3: TGTGCCAGCAGCCCGGCCGGGACAGGGGGGACAACTTTCTTT.

The chain employs TRBV9 and TRBJ2-7; D perhaps matches TRBD1 (6 bases). The CDR3 sequence is 14 residues long. Trimming took 0 bases from V and 5 from J, leaving 12 bases between them. Germline assignment: CDR1 SGDLS and CDR2 YYNGEE. The CDR3 DNA follows: TGTGCCAGCAGCGTAGGGGGGCCCCCCCACGAGCAGTACTTC. Translating gives CASSVGGPPHEQYF.

The V and J genes are TRBV11-2 and TRBJ2-7; 12 positions agree with TRBD2. The CDR3 runs 15 residues. Germline V CDR1 and CDR2: SGHAT, FQNNGV. V shed 5 bases, J shed 0 bases, and the junction held 2 bases outside the gene matches. The CDR3 region is CASSLLAGGSYEQYF. The CDR3 DNA reads as TGTGCCAGCAGCCTACTAGCGGGGGGCTCCTACGAGCAGTACTTC.

The chain uses TRBV7-2 and TRBJ1-1, with D perhaps matching TRBD1 (5 bases). This CDR3 has 13 residues. V was clipped by 1 base and J by 11 bases, with 14 bases between them. CDR1 and CDR2 (germline): SGHTA, FQGNSA. Written as DNA, the CDR3 is TGTGCCAGCAGCTTAGTCGGGCAGGGTGAGGCTTTCTTT. Translated, it gives CASSLVGQGEAFF.

The rearrangement joins TRBV7-9 to TRBJ2-5; TRBD1 agrees at 10 bases. The V gene end was trimmed by 3 bases and the J gene end by 4 bases; junction bases not matched to a gene: 5. From germline, CDR1 is SEHNR and CDR2 FQNEAQ (reference sequence). The CDR3 has 15 amino acids. CDR3 region: CASSFGTGEGETQYF. The CDR3 nucleotides are TGTGCCAGCAGCTTTGGGACAGGGGAAGGAGAGACCCAGTACTTC.

The chain employs TRBV19 and TRBJ2-1, with D maybe TRBD2 (6 bases). Germline V lookup: CDR1 LNHDA, CDR2 SQIVND (reference sequence). The CDR3 is 16 residues long. Trimming removed 1 base from V and 2 bases from J, with 12 bases in between. The CDR3 DNA reads TGTGCCAGTAGTATAGCCGCGGGGCCGGCCTACAATGAGCAGTTCTTC. As protein: CASSIAAGPAYNEQFF. The whole variable domain, filled in from reference TRBV19 and TRBJ2-1, reads DGGITQSPKYLFRKEGQNVTLSCEQNLNHDAMYWYRQDPGQGLRLIYYSQIVNDFQKGDIAEGYSVSREKKESFPLTVTSAQKNPTAFYLCASSIAAGPAYNEQFFGPGTRLTVL.

V usage is TRBV27 and J usage is TRBJ2-3, with D maybe TRBD2 (6 bases). From germline, CDR1 is MNHEY and CDR2 SMNVEV (reference sequence). There are 16 residues in the CDR3. V lost 6 bases and J 2 bases, leaving 18 bases between the germline ends. The CDR3 sequence is CASSGEVGGITDTQYF. The CDR3 DNA is TGTGCCAGCAGCGGCGAGGTGGGGGGAATCACAGATACGCAGTATTTT.

In its sample, this clone was seen once. This chain links TRBV7-2 with TRBJ2-2, with TRBD2 identical over 9 bases. Unmatched junction bases numbered 5, after V lost 1 base and J lost 14 bases. Per germline, CDR1 SGHTA and CDR2 FQGNSA. This CDR3 is built from 13 residues. The CDR3 sequence: CASSLGLAGDLFF. DNA of the CDR3: TGTGCCAGCAGCTTAGGCTTAGCGGGAGACCTGTTTTTT.

This clone showed up just a few times. The chain links TRBV6-2 or TRBV6-3 to TRBJ2-7; D unresolved. The CDR3 length is 11 residues. Germline CDR1 is MNHEY and CDR2 is SVGEGT. V was shortened by 4 bases and J by 5 bases, with 6 bases between the two germline ends. In nucleotides, the CDR3 is TGTGCCAGCAGTTGGTTTAACGAGCAGTACTTC. It is translated as CASSWFNEQYF.

The genes are TRBV6-5 and TRBJ2-3, with 9 bases aligning to TRBD1. This CDR3 is 14 amino acids long. Germline CDR1 reads MNHEY; CDR2 reads SVGAGI. Trimming removed 6 bases from V and 5 bases from J; junction bases left unmatched: 6. CDR3 in amino acids: CASRRDRAGDTQYF. CDR3 coding DNA: TGTGCCAGCAGAAGGGACAGGGCTGGAGATACGCAGTATTTT.

V gene TRBV25-1 combines with J gene TRBJ1-2; D uncertain. Germline CDR1 MGHDK, CDR2 SYGVNS. This CDR3 comprises 15 residues. Trimming shortened V by 4 bases and J by 0 bases, and 12 bases separated the two germline ends. The CDR3 DNA is TGTGCCAGCAGTGCCTCCAACCCACCTAACTATGGCTACACCTTC. This codes for CASSASNPPNYGYTF.

This clone came up once. The chain couples TRBV15 to TRBJ2-3; no clear D. CDR1 and CDR2 from the germline V gene are LNHNV and YYDKDF (reference sequence). V was clipped by 5 bases and J by 2 bases, with 11 bases between them. The CDR3 is 14 residues long. In nucleotides, the CDR3 is TGTGCCACCAGCTCTGCACAGCCCACAGATACGCAGTATTTT. The encoded protein is CATSSAQPTDTQYF.

This clone is a singleton in its sample. This chain connects TRBV7-2 to TRBJ1-3; D perhaps matches TRBD1 (5 bases). Trimming shortened V by 2 bases and J by 1 base, and 6 bases separated the two germline ends. This CDR3 region has 14 residues. Germline assignment: CDR1 SGHTA and CDR2 FQGNSA. DNA of the CDR3: TGTGCCAGCAGCTTAAGGGGTTCTGGAAACACCATATATTTT. Residues: CASSLRGSGNTIYF.

The chain uses TRBV27 and TRBJ1-1, with D unclear. CDR1 MNHEY and CDR2 SMNVEV come from the germline V gene (reference sequence). With 4 bases removed from V and 0 bases from J, the gap between germline ends came to 18 bases. The CDR3 has 17 residues. The CDR3 loop reads CASSYRMRESMNTEAFF. The DNA of the CDR3 is TGTGCCAGCAGTTACCGGATGCGGGAGTCGATGAACACTGAAGCTTTCTTT.

This chain connects TRBV30 to TRBJ1-3; D is unclear. V lost 4 bases and J 0 bases, leaving 7 bases between the germline ends. Germline lookup yields CDR1 GTSNPN and CDR2 SVGIG (reference sequence). The CDR3 is 13 residues long. CDR3 nucleotides: TGTGCCTGGATAGCCCGCTCTGGAAACACCATATATTTT. Protein sequence: CAWIARSGNTIYF. The entire variable domain, with the rest obtained from reference TRBV30 and TRBJ1-3, is as follows: SQTIHQWPATLVQPVGSPLSLECTVEGTSNPNLYWYRQAAGRGLQLLFYSVGIGQISSEVPQNLSASRPQDRQFILSSKKLLLSDSGFYLCAWIARSGNTIYFGEGSWLTVV.